This paragraph covers one T cell receptor beta chain sequence. This record comes from a study of blood T cell repertoires in COVID-19. Whole-study context: Some COVID-19 samples were acute and others convalescent; all came from the United States, Italy and Spain. In each case, the material was cDNA or gDNA derived from T cells, B-cell-depleted T cells, or PBMCs.

Original methodology: Amplifying reference gene primers gave estimates of nucleated cell counts. Using immunoSEQ multiplex PCR, the repertoire was profiled, and TCRdb retains in-frame clones only, with some absent. That table supplies the V and J calls and clone size; D and trimming were determined from the DNA. Seen here are approximately 210,000 clones, around four fifths observed once, and the top ten hold 10%. Seattle patient enrollment occurred during active infection, with longitudinal follow-up thereafter. The V gene's germline CDR1 is LGHDT and CDR2 YNNKEL (reference sequence). V lost 1 base to trimming and J lost 1 base, with 8 bases between them. This CDR3 is 15 amino acids long.

The chain is built from TRBV3-1 (or the pseudogene TRBV3-2) and TRBJ1-5; D possibly corresponds to TRBD1 (5 bases). The receptor was derived from a woman of 80 years or more with COVID-19, enrolled during active disease. The sequencing input was peripheral blood. The CDR3 here is CASSQAGGSNQPQHF. CDR3 DNA sequence: TGTGCCAGCAGCCAAGCCGGGGGGAGCAATCAGCCCCAGCATTTT.